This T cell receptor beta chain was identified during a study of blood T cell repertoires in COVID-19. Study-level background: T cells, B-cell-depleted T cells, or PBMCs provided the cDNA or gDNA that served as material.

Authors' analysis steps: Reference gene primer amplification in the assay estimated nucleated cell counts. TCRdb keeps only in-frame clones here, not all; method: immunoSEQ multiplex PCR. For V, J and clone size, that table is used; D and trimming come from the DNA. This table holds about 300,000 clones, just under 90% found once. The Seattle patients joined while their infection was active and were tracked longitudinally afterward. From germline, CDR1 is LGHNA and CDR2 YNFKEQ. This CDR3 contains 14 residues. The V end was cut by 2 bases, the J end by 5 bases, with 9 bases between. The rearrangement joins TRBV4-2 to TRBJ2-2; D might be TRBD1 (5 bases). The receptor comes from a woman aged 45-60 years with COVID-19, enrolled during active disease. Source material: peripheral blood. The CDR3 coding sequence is TGTGCCAGCAGCCAACCAGACAGTACCGGGGAGCTGTTTTTT. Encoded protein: CASSQPDSTGELFF.